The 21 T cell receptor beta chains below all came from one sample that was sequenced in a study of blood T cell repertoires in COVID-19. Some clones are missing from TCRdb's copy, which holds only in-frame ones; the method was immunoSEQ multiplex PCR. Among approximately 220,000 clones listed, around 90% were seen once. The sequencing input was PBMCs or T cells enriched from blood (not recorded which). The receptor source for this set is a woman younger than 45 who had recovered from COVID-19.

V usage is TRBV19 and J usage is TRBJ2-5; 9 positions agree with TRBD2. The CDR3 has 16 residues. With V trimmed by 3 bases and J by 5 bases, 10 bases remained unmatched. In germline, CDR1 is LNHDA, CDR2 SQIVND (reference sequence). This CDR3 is CASSIAAGGSGETQYF. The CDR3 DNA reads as TGTGCCAGTAGTATCGCGGCGGGGGGGTCCGGGGAGACCCAGTACTTC.

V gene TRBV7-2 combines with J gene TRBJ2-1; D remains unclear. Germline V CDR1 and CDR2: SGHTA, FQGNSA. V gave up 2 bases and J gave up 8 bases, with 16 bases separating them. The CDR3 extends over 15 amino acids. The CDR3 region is CASSLSEVSDDEQFF. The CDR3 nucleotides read TGTGCCAGCAGCTTAAGCGAGGTCTCCGATGATGAGCAGTTCTTC.

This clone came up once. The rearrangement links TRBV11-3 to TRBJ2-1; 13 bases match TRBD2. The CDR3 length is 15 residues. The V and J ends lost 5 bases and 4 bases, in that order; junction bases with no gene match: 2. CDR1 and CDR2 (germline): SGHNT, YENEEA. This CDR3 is CASSRTSGGYNEQFF. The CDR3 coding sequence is TGTGCCAGCAGCCGGACTAGCGGGGGATACAATGAGCAGTTCTTC. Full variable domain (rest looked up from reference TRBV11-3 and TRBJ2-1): EAGVVQSPRYKIIEKKQPVAFWCNPISGHNTLYWYLQNLGQGPELLIRYENEEAVDDSQLPKDRFSAERLKGVDSTLKIQPAELGDSAVYLCASSRTSGGYNEQFFGPGTRLTVL.

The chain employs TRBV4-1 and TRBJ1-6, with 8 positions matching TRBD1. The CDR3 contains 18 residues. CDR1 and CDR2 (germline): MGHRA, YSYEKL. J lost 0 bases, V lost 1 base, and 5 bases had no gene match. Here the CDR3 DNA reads TGCGCCAGCAGCCAAGTTTGGACAGGGAGCTCCTATAATTCACCCCTCCACTTT. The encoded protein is CASSQVWTGSSYNSPLHF.

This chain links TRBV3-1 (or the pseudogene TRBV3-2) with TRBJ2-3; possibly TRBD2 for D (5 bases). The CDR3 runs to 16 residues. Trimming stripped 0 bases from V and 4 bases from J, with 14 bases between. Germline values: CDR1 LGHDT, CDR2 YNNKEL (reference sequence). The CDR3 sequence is CASSQEIGVRADTQYF. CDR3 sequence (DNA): TGTGCCAGCAGCCAAGAAATCGGGGTGAGGGCAGATACGCAGTATTTT.

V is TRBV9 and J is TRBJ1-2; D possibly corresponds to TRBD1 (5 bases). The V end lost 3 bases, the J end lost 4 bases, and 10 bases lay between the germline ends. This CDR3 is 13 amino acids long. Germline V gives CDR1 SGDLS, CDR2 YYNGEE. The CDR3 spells CASSEVTVYGYTF. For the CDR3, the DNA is TGTGCCAGCAGCGAGGTGACAGTCTATGGCTACACCTTC.

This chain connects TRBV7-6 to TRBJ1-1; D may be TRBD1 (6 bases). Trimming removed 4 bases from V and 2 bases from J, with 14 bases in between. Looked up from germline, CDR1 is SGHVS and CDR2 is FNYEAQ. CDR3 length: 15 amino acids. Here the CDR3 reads CASSSRGGPNTEAFF. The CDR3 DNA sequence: TGTGCCAGCAGCTCCCGGGGGGGGCCAAACACTGAAGCTTTCTTT.

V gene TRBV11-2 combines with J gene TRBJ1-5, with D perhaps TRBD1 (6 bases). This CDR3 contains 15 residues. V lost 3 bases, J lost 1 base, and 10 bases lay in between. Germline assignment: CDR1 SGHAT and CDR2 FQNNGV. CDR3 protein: CASSFLTGSNQPQHF. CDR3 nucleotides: TGTGCCAGCAGCTTTCTAACAGGGAGCAATCAGCCCCAGCATTTT.

CDR3 residues: CASSIASGGTEQYF. The CDR3 DNA reads TGTGCCAGTAGTATCGCTAGCGGGGGCACCGAGCAGTACTTC. This sequence joins TRBV19 and TRBJ2-7; 10 bases map to TRBD2. J gave up 6 bases and V 3 bases, and 5 bases lay outside the gene matches. CDR3 size: 14 residues. Germline values: CDR1 LNHDA, CDR2 SQIVND (reference sequence).

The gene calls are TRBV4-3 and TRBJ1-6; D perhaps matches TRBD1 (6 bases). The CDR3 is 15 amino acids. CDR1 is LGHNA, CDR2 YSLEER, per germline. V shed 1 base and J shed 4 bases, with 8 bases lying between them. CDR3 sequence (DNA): TGCGCCAGCAGCCAAGGAGACAGGTATAATTCACCCCTCCACTTT. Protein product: CASSQGDRYNSPLHF.

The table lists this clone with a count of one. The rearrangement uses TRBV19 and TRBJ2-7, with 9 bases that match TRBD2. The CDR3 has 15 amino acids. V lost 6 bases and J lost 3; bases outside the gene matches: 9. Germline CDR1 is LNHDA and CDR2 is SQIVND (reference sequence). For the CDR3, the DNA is TGTGCCAGTAGAGTAGGGGCTAGCGGGGTCTACGAGCAGTACTTC. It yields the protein CASRVGASGVYEQYF.

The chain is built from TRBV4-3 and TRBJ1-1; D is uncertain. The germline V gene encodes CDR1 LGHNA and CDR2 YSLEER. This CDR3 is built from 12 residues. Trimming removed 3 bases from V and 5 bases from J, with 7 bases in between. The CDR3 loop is CASSQGRTEAFF. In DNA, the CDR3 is TGCGCCAGCAGCCAGGGGAGAACTGAAGCTTTCTTT.

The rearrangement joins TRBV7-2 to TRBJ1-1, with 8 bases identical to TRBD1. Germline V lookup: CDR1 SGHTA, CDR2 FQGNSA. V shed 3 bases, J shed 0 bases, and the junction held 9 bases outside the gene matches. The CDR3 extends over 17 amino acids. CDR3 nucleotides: TGTGCCAGCAGCTTGACAGGGGCGCCCATCATGAACACTGAAGCTTTCTTT. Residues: CASSLTGAPIMNTEAFF.

CDR3 loop: CASSFGTGGEQYF. The CDR3 nucleotides are TGTGCCAGCAGCTTTGGGACAGGGGGCGAGCAGTACTTC. The chain uses TRBV7-8 and TRBJ2-7; 11 bases fit TRBD1. The germline V gene has CDR1 SGHVS and CDR2 FQNEAQ. V lost 3 bases, J lost 6 bases, and 1 base stayed unmatched. This CDR3 has 13 amino acids.

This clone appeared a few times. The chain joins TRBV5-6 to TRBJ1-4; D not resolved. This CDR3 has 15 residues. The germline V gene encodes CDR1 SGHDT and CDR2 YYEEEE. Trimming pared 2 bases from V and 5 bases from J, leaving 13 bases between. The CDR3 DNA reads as TGTGCCAGCAGCTTAGAGGCCTACGGGAATGAAAAACTGTTTTTT. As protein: CASSLEAYGNEKLFF.

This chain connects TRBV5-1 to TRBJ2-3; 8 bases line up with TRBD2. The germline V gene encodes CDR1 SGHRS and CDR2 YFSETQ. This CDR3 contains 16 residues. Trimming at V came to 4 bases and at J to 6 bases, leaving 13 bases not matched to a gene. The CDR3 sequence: CASSPEGLGTGDTQYF. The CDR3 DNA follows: TGCGCCAGCAGCCCCGAGGGACTAGGGACCGGGGATACGCAGTATTTT.

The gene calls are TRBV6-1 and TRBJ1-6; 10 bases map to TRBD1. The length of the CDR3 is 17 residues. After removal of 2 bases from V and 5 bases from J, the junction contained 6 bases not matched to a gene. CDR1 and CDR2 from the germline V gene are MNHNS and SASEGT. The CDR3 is CASSERRGTGDNSPLHF. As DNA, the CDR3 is TGTGCCAGCAGTGAAAGGAGGGGGACAGGGGATAATTCACCCCTCCACTTT.

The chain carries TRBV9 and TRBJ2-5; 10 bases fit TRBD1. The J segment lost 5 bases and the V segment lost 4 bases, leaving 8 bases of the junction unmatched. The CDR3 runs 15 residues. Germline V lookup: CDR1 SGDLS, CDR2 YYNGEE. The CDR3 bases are TGTGCCAGCAGCCGAACCGGGACAGGGGCCGAGACCCAGTACTTC. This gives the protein CASSRTGTGAETQYF. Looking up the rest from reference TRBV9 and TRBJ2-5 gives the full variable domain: DSGVTQTPKHLITATGQRVTLRCSPRSGDLSVYWYQQSLDQGLQFLIQYYNGEERAKGNILERFSAQQFPDLHSELNLSSLELGDSALYFCASSRTGTGAETQYFGPGTRLLVL.

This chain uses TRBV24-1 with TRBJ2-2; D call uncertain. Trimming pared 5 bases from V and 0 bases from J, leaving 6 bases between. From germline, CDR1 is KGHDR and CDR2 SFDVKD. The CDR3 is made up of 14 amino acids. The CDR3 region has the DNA TGTGCCACCAGTGGGGCACCGAACACCGGGGAGCTGTTTTTT. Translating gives CATSGAPNTGELFF.

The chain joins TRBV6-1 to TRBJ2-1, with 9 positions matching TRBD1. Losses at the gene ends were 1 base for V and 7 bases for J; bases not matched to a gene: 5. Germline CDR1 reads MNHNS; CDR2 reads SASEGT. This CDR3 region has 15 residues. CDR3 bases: TGTGCCAGCAGTGAAGAGGACAGGGGTAGGAATGAGCAGTTCTTC. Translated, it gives CASSEEDRGRNEQFF.

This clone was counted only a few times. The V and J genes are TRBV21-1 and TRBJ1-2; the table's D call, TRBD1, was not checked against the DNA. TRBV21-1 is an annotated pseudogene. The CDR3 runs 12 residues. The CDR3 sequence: CASSQTAYGYTF. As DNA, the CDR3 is TGTGCCAGCAGCCAGACAGCCTATGGCTACACCTTC.